These 8 T cell receptor beta chains share one sample of origin, sequenced in a study of T cell repertoires in cytomegalovirus infection. These receptors' targets are unknown. TCRdb re-analysed the reads in MiXCR, keeping a single row per CDR3 protein. The sample comprises fewer than 850,000 distinct CDR3 sequences, about 27% of which are singletons, and around 13% rests with the top ten. The source was cultured CD8+ T cells from PBMCs, collected from culture after CMV antigen stimulation. These receptors were taken from a human donor in good health (CMV status not recorded). Some clones in this sample may be carry-over from other donors' samples.

The V and J genes are TRBV6-2 or TRBV6-3 and TRBJ1-1, with a tentative D call TRBD1 (6 bases). The CDR3 has 13 residues. V shed 5 bases and J shed 1 base, with 8 bases lying between them. In germline, CDR1 is MNHEY, CDR2 SVGEGT. The CDR3 region is CASSGRGNTEAFF. The CDR3 DNA reads as TGTGCCAGCAGTGGCAGGGGGAACACTGAAGCTTTCTTT.

The CDR3 region has the DNA TGTGCCAGCAGTTTATGGGGACAGAGCAATCAGCCCCAGCATTTT. This gives the protein CASSLWGQSNQPQHF. The chain carries TRBV27 and TRBJ1-5; TRBD1 matches 7 bases. CDR1 and CDR2 (germline): MNHEY, SMNVEV (reference sequence). The CDR3 runs to 15 residues. The junction had 1 base not matched to a gene; V was cut back by 1 base and J by 1 base.

The sample holds a few counts of this clonotype. V gene TRBV5-4 combines with J gene TRBJ2-7; 8 bases are a match to TRBD1. With 3 bases clipped from V and 4 bases from J, the junction kept 9 bases outside the gene matches. This CDR3 spans 15 amino acids. CDR1 is SGHNT, CDR2 YYREEE, per germline (reference sequence). This CDR3 reads CASSWGQGASYEQYF. The CDR3 DNA reads as TGTGCCAGCAGCTGGGGGCAGGGGGCGTCGTACGAGCAGTACTTC.

J is TRBJ1-1 and V is TRBV28; D uncertain. With 6 bases removed from V and 1 base from J, the gap between germline ends came to 12 bases. The germline V gene encodes CDR1 MDHEN and CDR2 SYDVKM. This CDR3 has 14 residues. CDR3 bases: TGTGCCAGCAGCTACACGTGGGGGAACACTGAAGCTTTCTTT. This codes for CASSYTWGNTEAFF.

In this sample, this clonotype turned up a few times. The chain couples TRBV7-8 to TRBJ1-6; a weak D match, TRBD1 (5 bases). There are 14 residues in the CDR3. Trimming removed 0 bases from V and 5 bases from J, with 5 bases in between. CDR1 and CDR2 from the germline V gene are SGHVS and FQNEAQ. As DNA, the CDR3 is TGTGCCAGCAGCTTAGCAGGGGATAATTCACCCCTCCACTTT. Its translation: CASSLAGDNSPLHF.

A remark on this clonotype: This could be a read error, since a much larger clone is one nucleotide away. The chain combines TRBV7-8 with TRBJ2-1; D gene uncertain. This CDR3 comprises 13 residues. In germline, CDR1 is SGHVS, CDR2 FQNEAQ. V shed 2 bases and J shed 5 bases, with 7 bases lying between them. CDR3 in DNA: TGTGCCAGCAGCTTAAACGGTGACAATGAGCAGTTCTTC. Residues: CASSLNGDNEQFF.

V usage is TRBV4-1 and J usage is TRBJ2-5; D gene uncertain. V was clipped by 0 bases and J by 0 bases, with 11 bases between them. The CDR3 contains 16 residues. Germline CDR1 and CDR2: MGHRA and YSYEKL. CDR3: CASSQESSPYQETQYF. As DNA, the CDR3 is TGCGCCAGCAGCCAAGAAAGCTCCCCGTACCAAGAGACCCAGTACTTC.

A few counts support this clonotype. The gene calls are TRBV2 and TRBJ1-1, with D unresolved. CDR3 length: 14 residues. Deletions cut 5 bases from V and 3 bases from J, with 13 bases between. Germline V gives CDR1 SNHLY, CDR2 FYNNEI. The CDR3, as DNA: TGTGCCAGCAGTTCCGGGCCTGGAGACACTGAAGCTTTCTTT. The encoded protein is CASSSGPGDTEAFF. The full variable domain, its missing parts supplied by reference TRBV2 and TRBJ1-1, is EPEVTQTPSHQVTQMGQEVILRCVPISNHLYFYWYRQILGQKVEFLVSFYNNEISEKSEIFDDQFSVERPDGSNFTLKIRSTKLEDSAMYFCASSSGPGDTEAFFGQGTRLTVV.